These 5 T cell receptor beta chains share one sample of origin, sequenced in a study of T cell repertoires in cytomegalovirus infection. MiXCR, applied by TCRdb to the reads, yields one record per CDR3 protein. The sample has hundreds of thousands of distinct CDR3 sequences; under 40% are singletons. What was sequenced was PBMCs. These receptor sequences come from a human donor in good health (CMV status not recorded). Some clones in this sample may be carry-over from other donors' samples.

This clonotype was seen only a few times. The chain links TRBV12-3 or TRBV12-4 to TRBJ2-5; 16 bases fit TRBD2. Trimming removed 6 bases from V and 5 bases from J; junction bases left unmatched: 12. This CDR3 region has 18 residues. CDR3 nucleotides: TGTGCCAGCAGGGCACCGGGACTAGCGGGGGGGCAGAAGGAGACCCAGTACTTC. Translating it yields CASRAPGLAGGQKETQYF.

The genes are TRBV27 and TRBJ2-3; unclear D gene. The CDR3 is made up of 12 amino acids. V lost 8 bases, J lost 4 bases, and 10 bases lay in between. The V gene's germline CDR1 is MNHEY and CDR2 SMNVEV (reference sequence). The CDR3: CASGSVADTQYF. The CDR3 nucleotides are TGTGCCAGCGGGTCGGTGGCAGATACGCAGTATTTT.

This clonotype was seen a few times. The rearrangement uses TRBV12-3 or TRBV12-4 and TRBJ1-5; 7 nucleotides align to TRBD1. The V and J ends lost 8 bases and 4 bases, in that order; junction bases with no gene match: 11. CDR3 length equals 15 residues. Here the CDR3 reads CASRMNRGENQPQHF. As DNA, the CDR3 is TGTGCCAGCCGGATGAACAGGGGTGAAAATCAGCCCCAGCATTTT.

A remark on this clonotype: A much more abundant neighbour one base away suggests this may be a read error. The chain couples TRBV7-8 to TRBJ1-2, with D perhaps matching TRBD1 (6 bases). The CDR3 consists of 15 residues. Germline V gives CDR1 SGHVS, CDR2 FQNEAQ. The CDR3, as DNA: TGTGCCAGCAGCTTAGAGCGTGGGGGCAACTATGGCAACACCTTC. Residues: CASSLERGGNYGNTF.

DNA of the CDR3: TGTGCCAGCAGTTCCGACAGGGCAAGAGATACGCAGTATTTT. Translating gives CASSSDRARDTQYF. This chain uses TRBV6-6 with TRBJ2-3; 7 nucleotides align to TRBD1. The junction had 6 bases not matched to a gene; V was cut back by 4 bases and J by 5 bases. CDR3 length: 14 amino acids. The germline gives CDR1 MNHNY, CDR2 SVGAGI (reference sequence).